This TCR beta chain was identified in a study of blood T cell repertoires in COVID-19. Study context: Samples representing acute and convalescent COVID-19 were sourced from the United States, Italy and Spain. PBMCs, B-cell-depleted T cells, or T cells were the source of the cDNA or gDNA that made up the material.

A single count supports this clone. In the authors' methods: Researchers report that nucleated cell counts were estimated from reference gene primer amplification. Repertoires were generated with immunoSEQ multiplex PCR, while TCRdb's copy carries only in-frame clones and drops some. That table is the source of V, J and clone size, and D and trimming were worked out from the DNA. The table records 200,000 to 300,000 clones, about 87% of them present only once. CDR1 is SGHRS, CDR2 YFSETQ, per germline. V lost 4 bases to trimming and J lost 8 bases; unmatched junction nucleotides: 5. The CDR3 is 13 amino acids.

The TCR comes from a middle-aged woman with acute COVID-19. J is TRBJ1-2 and V is TRBV5-1, with 10 bases identical to TRBD1. The sequenced sample consisted of PBMCs or T cells enriched from blood (not recorded which). CDR3 DNA: TGCGCCAGCAGCATCGGGACAGGGGACGGCTACACCTTC. Translation gives CASSIGTGDGYTF. The full variable domain, with the rest looked up from reference TRBV5-1 and TRBJ1-2, is KAGVTQTPRYLIKTRGQQVTLSCSPISGHRSVSWYQQTPGQGLQFLFEYFSETQRNKGNFPGRFSGRQFSNSRSEMNVSTLELGDSALYLCASSIGTGDGYTFGSGTRLTVV.